The TCR beta chain under discussion was sequenced for a study of cytomegalovirus exposure and HLA in healthy donors. Study-wide points: More than 15,000 TCR beta sequences were associated with HLA alleles at 0.05 false discovery rate in a later analysis. Several of the most significant clusters were apparently associated with common viral pathogens in a later analysis.

13 Jbeta primers and 60 Vbeta primers were used for the PCR. The table came from immunoSEQ multiplex PCR; TCRdb's copy has only in-frame clones and leaves some out. The repertoire includes about 160,000 clones, about three quarters of them detected once, and under 2.5% sits in the top ten. Germline V CDR1 and CDR2: SGHRS, YFSETQ. The CDR3 runs to 15 residues. The ends lost 4 bases at V and 6 bases at J; junction bases unmatched: 7. Regarding this clone: Its antigen is not known.

Healthy bone marrow donors supplied every sample. The chain combines TRBV5-1 with TRBJ2-1, with 10 bases identical to TRBD2. The sequencing sample was made of PBMCs. The TCR was taken from a female donor in good health and CMV-seronegative. The CDR3: CASSHPSGSSNEQFF. CDR3 nucleotides: TGCGCCAGCAGCCATCCTAGCGGGAGTTCCAATGAGCAGTTCTTC.